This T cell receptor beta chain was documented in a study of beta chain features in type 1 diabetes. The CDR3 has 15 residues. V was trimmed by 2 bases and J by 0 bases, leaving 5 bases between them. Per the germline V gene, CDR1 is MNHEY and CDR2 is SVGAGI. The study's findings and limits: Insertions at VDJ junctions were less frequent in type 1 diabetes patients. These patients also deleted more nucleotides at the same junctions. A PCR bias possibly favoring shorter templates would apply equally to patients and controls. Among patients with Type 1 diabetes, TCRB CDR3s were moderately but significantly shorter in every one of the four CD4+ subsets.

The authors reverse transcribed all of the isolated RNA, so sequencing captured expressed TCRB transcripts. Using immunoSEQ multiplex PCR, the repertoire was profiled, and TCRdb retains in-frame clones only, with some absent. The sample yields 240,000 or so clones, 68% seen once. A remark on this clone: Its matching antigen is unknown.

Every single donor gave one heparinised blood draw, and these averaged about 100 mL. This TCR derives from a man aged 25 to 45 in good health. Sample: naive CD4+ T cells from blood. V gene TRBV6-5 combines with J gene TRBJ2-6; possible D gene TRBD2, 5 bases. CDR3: CASSYAGSGANVLTF. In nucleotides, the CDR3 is TGTGCCAGCAGTTACGCGGGCTCTGGGGCCAACGTCCTGACTTTC.